These T cell receptor beta chains were read from a single sample in a study of CD8 T cells in ankylosing spondylitis. One entry per CDR3 protein results from TCRdb running MiXCR on the 5' RACE reads. The sample has more than 300,000 distinct CDR3 sequences; 6.5% to 10% are singletons. The sequencing sample was made of blood, either unsorted or a sorted T cell fraction (not recorded which). The source of these receptors is a male donor with ankylosing spondylitis. Both conserved end residues are part of each CDR3. A D gene is named only where the DNA matches it firmly. Some rows mark clone size as missing; the rest say once, few, many or name a class of expanded clone.

TRBD2	-	TRBV12-3/TRBV12-4	TRBJ2-7	TGTGCCAGCACCATAGCGGGAGCGGACGAGCAGTACTTC	CASTIAGADEQYF
TRBD1	many	TRBV28	TRBJ2-7	TGTGCCAGCACTCCAGAGGGACAGGGTATAGGCGAGCAGTACTTC	CASTPEGQGIGEQYF
-	-	TRBV7-6	TRBJ1-6	TGTGCCAGCAGCTTAGCGGGGCCACGAGAGAATTCACCCCTCCACTTT	CASSLAGPRENSPLHF
-	-	TRBV20-1	TRBJ2-1	TGCAGTGCTAGAGTAGGGTTAAGGAATCAGTTCTTC	CSARVGLRNQFF
-	many	TRBV6-6	TRBJ2-3	TGTGCCAGCAGTTACTCTCCAGATACGCAGTATTTT	CASSYSPDTQYF
TRBD2	-	TRBV28	TRBJ2-1	TGTGCCAGCATCGAAGCGGGGGGATACCATGAGCAGTTCTTC	CASIEAGGYHEQFF
-	-	TRBV12-3/TRBV12-4	TRBJ2-2	TGTGCCAGCAGTTTAGTTGTCATTAACGCGAACACCGGGGAGCTGTTTTTT	CASSLVVINANTGELFF
TRBD2	-	TRBV15	TRBJ2-3	TGTGCCACCAGTCCGGGACTAGCGGGAGTTGCGCAGTATTTT	CATSPGLAGVAQYF
-	-	TRBV10-3	TRBJ1-4	TGTGCCACGGCTTCAGGACGGGGGGCGGATGAAAAACTGTTTTTT	CATASGRGADEKLFF
-	-	TRBV20-1	TRBJ1-2	TGCAGTGCTAGAGAGAGGGACGGGACAAGGGGCTACTATGGCTACACCTTC	CSARERDGTRGYYGYTF
-	-	TRBV5-1	TRBJ2-1	TGCGCCAGCAGCTGGACGACAGGTTCCACCTACAATGAGCAGTTCTTC	CASSWTTGSTYNEQFF
-	-	TRBV6-2/TRBV6-3	TRBJ2-1	TGTGCCAGCGGAGAGACTAGGGCCAACAATGAGCAGTTCTTC	CASGETRANNEQFF
-	few	TRBV9	TRBJ1-2	TGTGCCAGCAGCGCTGGGGGGGGCACGCACTATGGCTACACCTTC	CASSAGGGTHYGYTF
-	-	TRBV9	TRBJ2-3	TGTGCCAGCAGCGTAGGTGGATCACCTAGCACAGATACGCAGTATTTT	CASSVGGSPSTDTQYF
-	-	TRBV5-1	TRBJ2-3	TGCGCCAGCAGCTCCCATGACACAGATACGCAGTATTTT	CASSSHDTDTQYF
-	-	TRBV2	TRBJ2-5	TGTGCCAGGACCAACTCCGGCCGCTCGGGAGAGACCCAGTACTTC	CARTNSGRSGETQYF
-	-	TRBV9	TRBJ2-3	TGTGCCAGCAGCGCCACAGAGGATACGCAGTATTTT	CASSATEDTQYF
-	many	TRBV12-3/TRBV12-4	TRBJ2-3	TGTGCCAGCAGTCCGGGCACCGGTACGCAGTATTTT	CASSPGTGTQYF
-	-	TRBV5-1	TRBJ1-2	TGCGCCAGCAGCTTGGGGGACATCACCGCCGACGCCTACACCTTC	CASSLGDITADAYTF
TRBD1	-	TRBV29-1	TRBJ1-5	TGCAGCGTACAGGGGGCGGATCAGCCCCAGCATTTT	CSVQGADQPQHF
TRBD1	few	TRBV24-1	TRBJ2-5	TGTGCCACCAGTGACCGGGACAGGGCGCTGGAGACCCAGTACTTC	CATSDRDRALETQYF
TRBD1	few	TRBV9	TRBJ2-2	TGTGCCAGCAGCGGACCGAACAGGGGCTCCGGGGAGCTGTTTTTT	CASSGPNRGSGELFF
-	-	TRBV3-1	TRBJ1-2	TGTGCCAGCAGCCAGGGACAAGGCTATGGCTACACCTTC	CASSQGQGYGYTF
TRBD2	-	TRBV6-2/TRBV6-3	TRBJ2-1	TGTGCCAGCACCGAGGGACTAGCGGGAGGCTGGGAGTTCTTC	CASTEGLAGGWEFF
-	-	TRBV7-3	TRBJ2-5	TGTGCCAGCAGCTCAGGGGAAGAACCAGAGACCCAGTACTTC	CASSSGEEPETQYF
TRBD1	many	TRBV7-9	TRBJ2-3	TGTGCCAGCAGCTCCCGGGACAGGGGTTTGGATACGCAGTATTTT	CASSSRDRGLDTQYF
-	-	TRBV7-9	TRBJ1-6	TGTGCCAGCAGTGGACGGGGCGATAATTCACCCCTCCACTTT	CASSGRGDNSPLHF
-	-	TRBV3-1	TRBJ2-7	TGTGCCAGCAGCCAAGTAGTGGGAGGCAACGAGCAGTACTTC	CASSQVVGGNEQYF
TRBD1	many	TRBV20-1	TRBJ2-1	TGCAGTGGAACAGGGGGTTTCAACAATGAGCAGTTCTTC	CSGTGGFNNEQFF
TRBD1	-	TRBV20-1	TRBJ1-1	TGCAGTGCACTCAGAGGGGGCAGGACTGAAGCTTTCTTT	CSALRGGRTEAFF
-	-	TRBV20-1	TRBJ1-1	TGCAGTGCTCACGACGGGAGGATCACTGAAGCTTTCTTT	CSAHDGRITEAFF
TRBD1	many	TRBV12-3/TRBV12-4	TRBJ1-5	TGTGCCAGCAGTTTACAAGGGACAGCAACCCATCAGCCCCAGCATTTT	CASSLQGTATHQPQHF
TRBD2	-	TRBV2	TRBJ2-2	TGTGCCAGCAGAGAGGGACTAGCGGGAGGAGCAGGGGAGCTGTTTTTT	CASREGLAGGAGELFF
TRBD1	-	TRBV11-3	TRBJ1-2	TGTGCCAGCAGCTCACAGGGGAATGGCTACACCTTC	CASSSQGNGYTF
-	many	TRBV3-1	TRBJ2-7	TGTGCCAGCAGCCATGAAGCTGTGGGCGAGCAGTACTTC	CASSHEAVGEQYF
-	-	TRBV28	TRBJ2-3	TGTGCCACCCAAGGGTTAGATACGCAGTATTTT	CATQGLDTQYF
-	many	TRBV7-9	TRBJ2-2	TGTGCCAGCAGCTTAATGTTCTACACCGGGGAGCTGTTTTTT	CASSLMFYTGELFF
-	-	TRBV29-1	TRBJ1-4	TGCAGCGTAAAGGACAGCCTTAATGAAAAACTGTTTTTT	CSVKDSLNEKLFF
TRBD1	few	TRBV20-1	TRBJ2-1	TGCAGTGCGCTCCGGGACAGGGGTATCGATGAGCAGTTCTTC	CSALRDRGIDEQFF
-	few	TRBV7-9	TRBJ2-5	TGTGCCAGCAGTTTATGGGGGGACCAAGAGACCCAGTACTTC	CASSLWGDQETQYF
-	-	TRBV5-1	TRBJ2-2	TGCGCCAGCAGCTTGGAGGGATCTTCCAACACCGGGGAGCTGTTTTTT	CASSLEGSSNTGELFF
TRBD2	many	TRBV5-1	TRBJ2-5	TGCGCCAGCAGCTTTCAAGCGGGAGAAGAGACCCAGTACTTC	CASSFQAGEETQYF
-	few	TRBV10-3	TRBJ2-2	TGTGCCATCAGTGCCCTGGGGCCCGGGGAGCTGTTTTTT	CAISALGPGELFF
TRBD1	many	TRBV12-3/TRBV12-4	TRBJ2-1	TGTGCCAGCAGTTCCCCAACAGGGGGCAAGTTCTACAATGAGCAGTTCTTC	CASSSPTGGKFYNEQFF
-	many	TRBV4-2	TRBJ1-4	TGTGCCAGCAGCCAAGATGGGCTATGGGATGAAAAACTGTTTTTT	CASSQDGLWDEKLFF
-	-	TRBV20-1	TRBJ1-1	TGCAGTGCTACTATAACGGGACCGGCTTTCTTT	CSATITGPAFF
TRBD1	many	TRBV12-3/TRBV12-4	TRBJ1-2	TGTGCCAGCAGCCTGACAGGGCCTAACTATGGCTACACCTTC	CASSLTGPNYGYTF
TRBD2	-	TRBV5-1	TRBJ2-5	TGCGCCAGCAGCTCCCTAGCGGGAGGTACGGAGACCCAGTACTTC	CASSSLAGGTETQYF
TRBD2	few	TRBV4-1	TRBJ2-1	TGCGCCAGCAGCCAAAGTACAACCCGCGGGAGGGGGTACAATGAGCAGTTCTTC	CASSQSTTRGRGYNEQFF
-	-	TRBV5-1	TRBJ2-7	TGCGCCAGCAGCTTGGCCGGGCAGCTCTCCTACGAGCAGTACTTC	CASSLAGQLSYEQYF
TRBD2	-	TRBV30	TRBJ2-7	TGTGCCTGGAGTGTTGACCTAGCGGTTTACGAGCAGTACTTC	CAWSVDLAVYEQYF
TRBD1	few	TRBV5-6	TRBJ1-1	TGTGCCAGCAGAAGACAGGGCGGAGGGGAAGCTTTCTTT	CASRRQGGGEAFF
TRBD1	many	TRBV27	TRBJ2-1	TGTGCCAGCAGCTGGACAGGGGCGAGCAATGAGCAGTTCTTC	CASSWTGASNEQFF
-	many	TRBV29-1	TRBJ2-1	TGCAGCGTTTTTACGATCTACAAAGAGCAGTTCTTC	CSVFTIYKEQFF
-	-	TRBV29-1	TRBJ1-1	TGCAGCGTACAGGTGAACACTGAAGCTCTCTTT	CSVQVNTEALF
-	-	TRBV29-1	TRBJ2-1	TGCAGCGTTGGCGAGGGCTACAATGAGCAGTTCTTC	CSVGEGYNEQFF
TRBD2	-	TRBV27	TRBJ2-3	TGTGCCACCCTTTCTAGCGGGCATAGCACAGATACGCAGTATTTT	CATLSSGHSTDTQYF
-	-	TRBV4-2	TRBJ1-1	TGTGCCAGCAGCCAAGAAGCCAGGAACACTGAAGCTTTCTTT	CASSQEARNTEAFF
TRBD2	few	TRBV15	TRBJ2-1	TGTGCCACCAGCAGAGATAAGACTAGCCCGTTCTTC	CATSRDKTSPFF